This TCR beta chain was sequenced in a study of graft-versus-host responses after intestinal transplantation. About the study: Anti-thymocyte globulin induction was given to all recipients, followed by tacrolimus and steroids for about 3 years.

As regards this clone: Its antigen is unknown.

CDR1 and CDR2 from the germline V gene are SNHLY and FYNNEI. Losses at the gene ends were 2 bases for V and 5 bases for J; bases not matched to a gene: 5. The CDR3 has 15 amino acids. Some clones are missing from TCRdb's copy, which holds only in-frame ones; the method was immunoSEQ multiplex PCR. The sample holds tens of thousands of clones, roughly 87% seen once. The sample in question was unstimulated CD8+ T cells sorted from spleen or lymph node cells, obtained before intestinal transplant. The rearrangement links TRBV2 to TRBJ2-5; 10 nucleotides align to TRBD2. The origin of this receptor is a human donor who received an intestinal transplant. The CDR3 reads CASSEQRGGRETQYF. The CDR3 DNA sequence: TGTGCCAGCAGTGAACAGCGGGGGGGCCGGGAGACCCAGTACTTC.